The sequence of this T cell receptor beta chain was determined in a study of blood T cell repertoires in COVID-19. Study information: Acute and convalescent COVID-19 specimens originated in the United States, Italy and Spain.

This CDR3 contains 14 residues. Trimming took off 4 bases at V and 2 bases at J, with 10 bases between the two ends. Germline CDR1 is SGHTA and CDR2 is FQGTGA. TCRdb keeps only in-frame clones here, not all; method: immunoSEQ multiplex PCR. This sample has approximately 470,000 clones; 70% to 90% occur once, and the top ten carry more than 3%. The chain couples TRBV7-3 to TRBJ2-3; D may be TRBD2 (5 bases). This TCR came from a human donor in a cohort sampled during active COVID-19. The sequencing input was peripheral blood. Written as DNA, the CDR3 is TGTGCCAGCAGCTCCGGACTGTACACAGATACGCAGTATTTT. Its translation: CASSSGLYTDTQYF.